This TCR beta chain came from a study of T cells in Graves' hyperthyroidism and ophthalmopathy. Disease duration under 2 months; hyperthyroidism patients were aged 18 to 65. PBMCs were collected from a roughly 10 ml volume of fresh peripheral blood. This clonotype was seen a few times. Its antigen remains unknown. TCR beta CDR3 regions were amplified from RNA transcripts. TCR CDR3 regions were first amplified by RT-PCR with HTBI primers. TCRdb called the multiplex PCR reads again in MiXCR, with one record for every CDR3 protein. This repertoire shows hundreds of thousands of distinct CDR3 sequences, approximately 13% found once; its top ten account for more than 5%. Study conclusions and caveats: Ophthalmopathy could be told apart from stable hyperthyroidism with a 13 V-J model.

V was trimmed by 3 bases and J by 6 bases, leaving 9 bases between them. CDR3 size: 13 residues. Per the germline V gene, CDR1 is MDHEN and CDR2 is SYDVKM. Sequencing was done on a sample of blood. The TCR comes from a woman aged 25 to 39 with Graves' hyperthyroidism that later progressed to Graves' ophthalmopathy. The chain has TRBV28 and TRBJ2-1; no firm D call. CDR3 amino acids: CASSFRMSNEQFF. The CDR3 DNA sequence: TGTGCCAGCAGTTTCCGGATGAGCAATGAGCAGTTCTTC.